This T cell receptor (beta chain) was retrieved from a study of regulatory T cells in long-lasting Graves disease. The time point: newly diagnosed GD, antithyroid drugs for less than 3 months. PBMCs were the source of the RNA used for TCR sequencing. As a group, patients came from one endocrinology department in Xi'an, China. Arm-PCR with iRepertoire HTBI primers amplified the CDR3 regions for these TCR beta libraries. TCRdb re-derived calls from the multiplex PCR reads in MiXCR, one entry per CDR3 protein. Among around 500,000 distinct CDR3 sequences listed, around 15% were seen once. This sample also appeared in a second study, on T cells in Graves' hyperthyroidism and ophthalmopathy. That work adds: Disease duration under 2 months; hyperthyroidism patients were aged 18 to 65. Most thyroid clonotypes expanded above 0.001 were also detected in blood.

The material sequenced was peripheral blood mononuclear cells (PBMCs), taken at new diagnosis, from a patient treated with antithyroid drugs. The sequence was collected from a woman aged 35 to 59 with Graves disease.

The CDR3 DNA sequence: TGTGCCAGCAGTTTATTTCAGGAATCGAACACCGGGGAGCTGTTTTTT. Encoded protein: CASSLFQESNTGELFF. This sequence joins TRBV28 and TRBJ2-2; D not certain. Trimming pared 1 base from V and 0 bases from J, leaving 9 bases between. Germline assignment: CDR1 MDHEN and CDR2 SYDVKM. CDR3 size: 16 residues.